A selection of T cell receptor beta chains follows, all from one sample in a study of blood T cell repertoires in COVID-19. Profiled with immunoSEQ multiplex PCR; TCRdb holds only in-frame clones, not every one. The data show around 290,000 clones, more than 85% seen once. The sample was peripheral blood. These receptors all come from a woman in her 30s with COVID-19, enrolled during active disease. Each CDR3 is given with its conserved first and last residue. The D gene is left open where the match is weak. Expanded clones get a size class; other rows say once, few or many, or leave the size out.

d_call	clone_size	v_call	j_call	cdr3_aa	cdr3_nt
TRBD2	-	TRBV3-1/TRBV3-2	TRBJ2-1	CASGTSGYNEQFF	TGTGCCAGCGGGACTAGCGGTTACAATGAGCAGTTCTTC
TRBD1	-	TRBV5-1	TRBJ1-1	CASSLEATGDVGAFF	TGCGCCAGCAGCTTGGAGGCGACAGGGGACGTCGGGGCTTTCTTT
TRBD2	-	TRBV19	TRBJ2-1	CASSMTLRGSGRVQSSYNEQFF	TGTGCCAGTAGTATGACTCTCCGGGGTAGCGGGAGGGTCCAAAGCTCCTACAATGAGCAGTTCTTC
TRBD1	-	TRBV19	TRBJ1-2	CASTVQGANYGYTF	TGTGCCAGTACCGTTCAGGGGGCGAACTATGGCTACACCTTC
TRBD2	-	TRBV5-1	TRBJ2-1	CASSGIPGTSGYNEQFF	TGCGCCAGCAGCGGGATTCCCGGGACTAGCGGGTACAATGAGCAGTTCTTC
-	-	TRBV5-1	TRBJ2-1	CASRSGGGNNEQFF	TGCGCCAGCCGGAGCGGAGGAGGGAACAATGAGCAGTTCTTC
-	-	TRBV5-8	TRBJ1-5	CASSLFRASNQPQHF	TGTGCCAGCAGCTTGTTCAGGGCAAGCAATCAGCCCCAGCATTTT
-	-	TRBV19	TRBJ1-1	CASSKTSGRGNTEAFF	TGTGCCAGTAGTAAGACATCAGGGCGGGGGAACACTGAAGCTTTCTTT
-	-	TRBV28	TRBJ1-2	CASRALGTGGGYGYTF	TGTGCCAGCAGGGCTCTCGGGACGGGGGGCGGCTATGGCTACACCTTC
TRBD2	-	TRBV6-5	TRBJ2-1	CASSYSGSGSPNEQFF	TGTGCCAGCAGTTACTCGGGTAGCGGGAGCCCCAATGAGCAGTTCTTC
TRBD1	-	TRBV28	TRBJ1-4	CASSRDRRNEKLFF	TGTGCCAGCAGCCGGGACAGGAGGAATGAAAAACTGTTTTTT
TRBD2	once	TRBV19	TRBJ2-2	CASKTSGNTGELFF	TGTGCCAGTAAGACTAGCGGAAACACCGGGGAGCTGTTTTTT
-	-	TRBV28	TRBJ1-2	CASTKPRGRKPINYGYTF	TGTGCCAGCACCAAACCCAGGGGCCGCAAGCCAATTAACTATGGCTACACCTTC
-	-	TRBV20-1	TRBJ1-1	CSASRQDQAFF	TGCAGTGCTTCGAGACAGGATCAAGCTTTCTTT
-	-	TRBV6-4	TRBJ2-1	CASSDEAGSYNEQFF	TGTGCCAGCAGTGACGAAGCGGGCTCCTACAATGAGCAGTTCTTC
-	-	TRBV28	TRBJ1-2	CASTTGDYGYTF	TGTGCCAGCACAACCGGGGACTATGGCTACACCTTC